This T cell receptor (beta chain) was sequenced in a study of blood T cells in healthy people across ages. Donors each provided approximately 9.6 milliliters of peripheral blood. The second PCR ran about 6 to 12 cycles with a sample-barcoded 5' primer and J-beta primers. Every cDNA was tagged by a template-switch adaptor with 12 random nucleotides. MiXCR was run by TCRdb on the 5' RACE reads, yielding one entry per CDR3 protein. The repertoire includes 1.5 million to 2 million distinct CDR3 sequences, 49% of them detected once, and about 2.1% sits in the top ten. Trimming at V came to 6 bases and at J to 7 bases, leaving 3 bases not matched to a gene. Germline V gene sequence: CDR1 MNHEY, CDR2 SVGAGI. The CDR3 is 12 residues long.

This sequence originates from a woman aged 40 to 49 in good health. The sequencing sample was made of blood. V gene TRBV6-5 combines with J gene TRBJ1-1; 9 nucleotides line up with TRBD1. DNA for the CDR3: TGTGCCAGCAGACGGGGACAGGGTGAAGCTTTCTTT. This gives the protein CASRRGQGEAFF.